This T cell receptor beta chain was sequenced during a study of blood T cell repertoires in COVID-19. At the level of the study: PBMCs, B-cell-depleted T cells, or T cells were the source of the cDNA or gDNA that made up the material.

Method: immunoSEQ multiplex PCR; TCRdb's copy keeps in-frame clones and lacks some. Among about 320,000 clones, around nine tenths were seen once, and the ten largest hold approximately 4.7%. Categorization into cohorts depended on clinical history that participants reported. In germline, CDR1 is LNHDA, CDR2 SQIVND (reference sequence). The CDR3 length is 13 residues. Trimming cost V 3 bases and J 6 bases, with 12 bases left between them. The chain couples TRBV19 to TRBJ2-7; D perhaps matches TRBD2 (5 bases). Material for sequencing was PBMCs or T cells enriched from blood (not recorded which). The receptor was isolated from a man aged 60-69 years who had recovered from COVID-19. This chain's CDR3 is CASSIRERSEQYF. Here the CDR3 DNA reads TGTGCCAGTAGTATCCGGGAACGTAGCGAGCAGTACTTC. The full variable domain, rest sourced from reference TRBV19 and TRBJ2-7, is DGGITQSPKYLFRKEGQNVTLSCEQNLNHDAMYWYRQDPGQGLRLIYYSQIVNDFQKGDIAEGYSVSREKKESFPLTVTSAQKNPTAFYLCASSIRERSEQYFGPGTRLTVT.